Listed here is a single T cell receptor beta chain. The antigen remains unidentified. This CDR3 is also generated by other DNA sequences in the sample. This record comes from a study of shared clonotypes between healthy human individuals. The overall study: The cohort had two women and a few men, ages 18 to 49.

Germline V gene lookup returns CDR1 SGHNT and CDR2 YYREEE (reference sequence). CDR3 size: 13 residues. The V gene lost 0 bases and the J gene lost 2 bases, with 6 bases spanning the gap. Per the original data handling: From ImmunoSEQ came sequences covering only the junction and carrying no quality scores, so filtering differed. Clones were read by immunoSEQ multiplex PCR, and TCRdb kept only the in-frame ones, dropping some. The V and J calls and clone size were taken over from that table, and D and trimming were inferred from the DNA. The sample records hundreds of thousands of clones, 95% to 98% being singletons. Study observations and caveats: Relative to clonotypes present in all four donors, those not shared had lower generation probabilities. Sorted-subset sequencing was shown by rarefaction to be incomplete despite large depth.

CD45RO-negative CD8 cells positively selected for CCR7 made up the naive population, which excluded terminally differentiated effector memory CD45RA+ cells. The sequence derives from a man aged 25-40 years in good health. The genes are TRBV5-4 and TRBJ2-7; D not certain. Sequencing input: naive CD8+ T cells sorted from blood. CDR3 residues: CASSLEAAYEQYF. The CDR3, as DNA: TGTGCCAGCAGCTTGGAGGCGGCCTACGAGCAGTACTTC. The full variable domain, rest sourced from reference TRBV5-4 and TRBJ2-7, is ETGVTQSPTHLIKTRGQQVTLRCSSQSGHNTVSWYQQALGQGPQFIFQYYREEENGRGNFPPRFSGLQFPNYSSELNVNALELDDSALYLCASSLEAAYEQYFGPGTRLTVT.